The clone carrying this T cell receptor beta chain was observed a few times. What it recognizes is unknown. This may stem from a read error, because a much larger clone lies one nucleotide away. Germline CDR1 and CDR2: MNHNS and SASEGT. This CDR3 region has 16 residues. Trimming cost V 6 bases and J 2 bases; bases outside gene matches: 10. These data belong to a study of lung T cells in sarcoidosis with Löfgren's syndrome. Whole-study context: Löfgren's syndrome patients were the main repertoire analysis focus. Points from the study as a whole: Multiple Löfgren's syndrome patients reportedly shared TRAV12-1 and TRBV2 CDR3 motifs, suggesting public CD4+ TCRs.

TCRdb itself ran the reads through MiXCR, one entry per CDR3 protein. The sample yields about 21,000 distinct CDR3 sequences, about 20% seen once. The clonotype originates from a human donor with sarcoidosis (Löfgren's syndrome or another form), or a control subject (not recorded which). The chain joins TRBV6-1 to TRBJ2-3; TRBD2 matches 8 bases. Sequencing used CD4+ T cells from PBMCs. CDR3 sequence reads: CASRSRAGVDTDTQYF. CDR3 DNA: TGTGCCAGCAGGTCGAGAGCGGGAGTTGACACAGATACGCAGTATTTT.